The 23 T cell receptor beta chains below come from one sample, sequenced in a study of response to subunit inactivated influenza vaccine. TCRdb reanalysed the RT-PCR reads using MiXCR and keeps one entry per CDR3 protein. This sample has fewer than 700,000 distinct CDR3 sequences; about an eighth occur once, and the top ten carry about an eighth. Sample: PBMCs from blood, taken 40 to 50 days after vaccination. The receptors derive from a man between 45 and 60 years old who received an inactivated influenza vaccine.

For the CDR3, the DNA is TGTGCCAGCAGCTTACAGCCTAGCGGGGACAATGAGCAGTTCTTC. Translation gives CASSLQPSGDNEQFF. The chain has TRBV7-2 and TRBJ2-1; 9 bases line up with TRBD2. With V trimmed by 2 bases and J by 5 bases, 4 bases remained unmatched. Germline CDR1 SGHTA, CDR2 FQGNSA. The CDR3 has 15 amino acids.

This sequence joins TRBV10-3 and TRBJ2-7; TRBD2 agrees at 7 bases. The CDR3 consists of 13 residues. Per germline, CDR1 ENHRY and CDR2 SYGVKD. Germline trimming cut 8 bases from V and 0 bases from J; bases unmatched to any gene: 4. CDR3 region: CAIRAGSSYEQYF. The CDR3 DNA is TGTGCCATCCGAGCGGGAAGCTCCTACGAGCAGTACTTC.

In its sample, this clonotype was seen many times. This chain connects TRBV3-1 to TRBJ2-1, with TRBD2 matching over 8 bases. Unmatched junction bases numbered 11, after V lost 2 bases and J lost 8 bases. The CDR3 contains 16 residues. CDR1 and CDR2 (germline): LGHDT, YNNKEL (reference sequence). CDR3 region: CASSQFVLAVFDEQFF. CDR3 bases: TGTGCCAGCAGCCAATTTGTACTAGCGGTTTTTGATGAGCAGTTCTTC.

In its sample, this clonotype was seen a few times. The rearrangement links TRBV6-5 to TRBJ2-1; D possibly corresponds to TRBD2 (6 bases). The V gene's germline CDR1 is MNHEY and CDR2 SVGAGI. V lost 0 bases and J 6 bases, leaving 12 bases between the germline ends. The CDR3 extends over 15 amino acids. The CDR3: CASSYSSGYFNEQFF. The CDR3 nucleotides read TGTGCCAGCAGTTACTCAAGCGGGTACTTCAATGAGCAGTTCTTC.

The J gene is TRBJ1-5, the V gene TRBV20-1; D gene ambiguous. Germline V gene lookup returns CDR1 DFQATT and CDR2 SNEGSKA (reference sequence). This CDR3 is built from 12 residues. V lost 3 bases and J lost 5, with 8 bases in between. CDR3 protein: CSASNWDQPQHF. In DNA, the CDR3 is TGCAGTGCTAGTAACTGGGATCAGCCCCAGCATTTT.

This clonotype was detected only a few times. This sequence joins TRBV5-1 and TRBJ1-2, with D unresolved. Per the germline V gene, CDR1 is SGHRS and CDR2 is YFSETQ. V lost 1 base and J lost 8, with 15 bases in between. CDR3 length: 14 residues. The CDR3 loop is CASSLTRSYSGYTF. The CDR3 coding sequence is TGCGCCAGCAGCTTGACCCGGAGCTATAGCGGCTACACCTTC. The whole variable domain, remainder taken from reference TRBV5-1 and TRBJ1-2, is KAGVTQTPRYLIKTRGQQVTLSCSPISGHRSVSWYQQTPGQGLQFLFEYFSETQRNKGNFPGRFSGRQFSNSRSEMNVSTLELGDSALYLCASSLTRSYSGYTFGSGTRLTVV.

This clonotype has only a few counts. The chain carries TRBV6-2 or TRBV6-3 and TRBJ2-7; no definite D call. The CDR3 sequence is 11 residues long. CDR1 is MNHEY, CDR2 SVGEGT, per germline. V was clipped by 8 bases and J by 5 bases, with 10 bases between them. CDR3 nucleotides: TGTGCCAGCGCGGATGTCAACGAGCAGTACTTC. This sequence encodes CASADVNEQYF.

This chain links TRBV5-2 with TRBJ2-4; TRBD1 reflects the table's D call only, with no check against the DNA. TRBV5-2 counts as a pseudogene. The CDR3 sequence is 18 residues long. CDR3 region: CALCFKPGGQDAKNIQYF. The CDR3 DNA reads TGTGCCCTCTGTTTTAAGCCCGGGGGGCAGGATGCCAAAAACATTCAGTACTTC.

V and J are TRBV20-1 and TRBJ2-3; D not resolved. The germline CDR1 and CDR2 sequences are DFQATT and SNEGSKA (reference sequence). Trimming pared 0 bases from V and 1 base from J, leaving 11 bases between. This CDR3 is built from 15 residues. Written as DNA, the CDR3 is TGCAGTGCTAGAGACAATAGGGATCGCACAGATACGCAGTATTTT. Amino acid sequence: CSARDNRDRTDTQYF.

This chain joins TRBV3-1 and TRBJ2-3; possibly TRBD2 for D (5 bases). CDR1 is LGHDT, CDR2 YNNKEL, per germline (reference sequence). Trimming stripped 6 bases from V and 0 bases from J, with 7 bases between. The CDR3 runs 13 residues. The CDR3 here is CASRRLSTDTQYF. CDR3 DNA sequence: TGTGCCAGCAGACGACTAAGCACAGATACGCAGTATTTT.

The CDR3 here is CASGILGEQFF. CDR3 sequence (DNA): TGTGCCAGCGGAATCCTGGGTGAGCAGTTCTTC. V and J are TRBV16 and TRBJ2-1; no clear D gene. V shed 8 bases and J shed 9 bases, with 11 bases lying between them. The CDR3 has 11 amino acids. The germline V gene encodes CDR1 KGHSY and CDR2 FQNENV.

The chain recombines TRBV11-2 with TRBJ1-4; D perhaps matches TRBD1 (5 bases). Germline V gives CDR1 SGHAT, CDR2 FQNNGV. The CDR3 runs to 13 residues. V lost 3 bases to trimming and J lost 10 bases, with 12 bases between them. CDR3 bases: TGTGCCAGCAGCTTGGGGGTTCCGGGAAAACTGTTTTTT. It codes for CASSLGVPGKLFF.

The gene calls are TRBV20-1 and TRBJ1-1; no clear D gene. This CDR3 is 15 amino acids long. V lost 0 bases and J 0 bases, leaving 11 bases between the germline ends. From germline, CDR1 is DFQATT and CDR2 SNEGSKA (reference sequence). The CDR3 protein is CSARDIARMNTEAFF. CDR3 bases: TGCAGTGCTAGAGACATCGCCAGAATGAACACTGAAGCTTTCTTT.

The chain carries TRBV18 and TRBJ2-7, with D hard to call. Germline V lookup: CDR1 KGHSH, CDR2 LQKENI. There are 14 residues in the CDR3. The V end lost 4 bases, the J end lost 2 bases, and 12 bases lay between the germline ends. CDR3 in DNA: TGTGCCAGCTCACAAGTGACAACGACCTACGAGCAGTACTTC. Its translation: CASSQVTTTYEQYF.

This clonotype was counted many times. The gene calls are TRBV5-1 and TRBJ2-1, with TRBD1 identical over 8 bases. Germline CDR1 and CDR2: SGHRS and YFSETQ. The CDR3 is 15 amino acids. Trimming removed 0 bases from V and 9 bases from J; junction bases left unmatched: 8. The CDR3 spells CASSLAVVRGPEQFF. The DNA of the CDR3 is TGCGCCAGCAGCTTGGCGGTCGTCAGGGGGCCTGAGCAGTTCTTC.

The V and J genes are TRBV18 and TRBJ2-7, with a tentative D call TRBD2 (5 bases). Germline CDR1 reads KGHSH; CDR2 reads LQKENI. The CDR3 spans 13 residues. The V gene lost 2 bases and the J gene lost 6 bases, with 11 bases spanning the gap. CDR3 amino acids: CASSPGGVSEQYF. The CDR3 DNA follows: TGTGCCAGCTCACCAGGAGGAGTGAGCGAGCAGTACTTC.

The table lists this clonotype with a few counts. The genes are TRBV10-3 and TRBJ2-3; unclear D gene. V was trimmed by 3 bases and J by 4 bases, leaving 5 bases between them. The CDR3 consists of 12 residues. Per germline, CDR1 ENHRY and CDR2 SYGVKD. The CDR3 nucleotides are TGTGCCATCAGTGAAGTGGCAGATACGCAGTATTTT. This gives the protein CAISEVADTQYF.

This clonotype was found a few times. This chain joins TRBV11-2 and TRBJ2-7; either TRBD1 or TRBD2 may fit D (6 bases each). The CDR3 extends over 15 amino acids. Trimming removed 1 base from V and 7 bases from J, with 17 bases in between. Looked up from germline, CDR1 is SGHAT and CDR2 is FQNNGV. As DNA, the CDR3 is TGTGCCAGCAGCTTAGTTACGGGGGCGGCATTGGAGCAGTACTTC. Translated: CASSLVTGAALEQYF.

The chain couples TRBV12-3 or TRBV12-4 to TRBJ2-7; D is perhaps TRBD1 (5 bases). Trimming left V 6 bases short and J 2 bases short, with 17 bases between. This CDR3 is 15 amino acids long. The CDR3 reads CASRPAQAGTYEQYF. Here the CDR3 DNA reads TGTGCCAGCAGACCAGCCCAGGCAGGGACCTACGAGCAGTACTTC.

This clonotype has more than one count but fewer than ten. The rearrangement uses TRBV4-3 and TRBJ2-7, with D tentatively TRBD1 (6 bases). The CDR3 spans 13 residues. V lost 6 bases and J 5 bases, leaving 14 bases between the germline ends. Germline V gene sequence: CDR1 LGHNA, CDR2 YSLEER. The CDR3 protein is CASSTGHPDEQYF. CDR3 DNA: TGCGCCAGCAGTACAGGGCACCCCGACGAGCAGTACTTC.

This clonotype was counted a few times. This CDR3 is CATSRDPRGGELFF. The CDR3 coding sequence is TGTGCCACCAGCAGAGATCCCAGGGGCGGGGAGCTGTTTTTT. V usage is TRBV15 and J usage is TRBJ2-2, with D perhaps TRBD1 (6 bases). This CDR3 spans 14 amino acids. Germline CDR1 and CDR2: LNHNV and YYDKDF (reference sequence). Trimming removed 0 bases from V and 7 bases from J, with 9 bases in between.

This sequence joins TRBV4-2 and TRBJ1-5; no firm D call. The V gene lost 3 bases and the J gene lost 7 bases, with 10 bases spanning the gap. Germline-derived CDR1 and CDR2 are LGHNA and YNFKEQ. The CDR3 runs 13 residues. In DNA form, the CDR3 reads TGTGCCAGCAGCCAGGACCCGAGGCAGCCCCAGCATTTT. Translated, it gives CASSQDPRQPQHF.

This clonotype was counted between two and nine times. V usage is TRBV6-2 or TRBV6-3 and J usage is TRBJ2-7; perhaps TRBD1 as D (5 bases). The CDR3 loop spans 13 amino acids. Germline CDR1 is MNHEY and CDR2 is SVGEGT. V lost 5 bases and J lost 3, with 11 bases in between. CDR3 nucleotide sequence: TGTGCCAGCAGTCCATCGGACATCTACGAGCAGTACTTC. It encodes CASSPSDIYEQYF.